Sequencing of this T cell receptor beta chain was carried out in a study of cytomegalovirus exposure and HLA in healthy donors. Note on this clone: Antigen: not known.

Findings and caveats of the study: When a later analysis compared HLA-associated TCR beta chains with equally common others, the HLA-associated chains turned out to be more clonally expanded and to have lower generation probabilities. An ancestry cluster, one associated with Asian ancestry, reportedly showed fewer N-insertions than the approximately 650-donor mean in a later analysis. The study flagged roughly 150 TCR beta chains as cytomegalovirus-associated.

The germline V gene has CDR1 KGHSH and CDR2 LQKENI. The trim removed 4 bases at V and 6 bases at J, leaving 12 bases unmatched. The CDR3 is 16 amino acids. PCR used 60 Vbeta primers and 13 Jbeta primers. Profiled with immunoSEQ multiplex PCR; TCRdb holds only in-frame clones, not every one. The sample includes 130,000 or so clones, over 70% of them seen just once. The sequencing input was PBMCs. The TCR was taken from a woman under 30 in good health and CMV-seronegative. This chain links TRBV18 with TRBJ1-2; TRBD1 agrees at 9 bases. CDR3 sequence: CASSLTGTGPRDGYTF. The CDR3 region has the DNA TGTGCCAGCTCACTTACCGGGACAGGGCCTCGGGATGGCTACACCTTC. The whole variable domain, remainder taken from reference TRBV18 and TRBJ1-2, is NAGVMQNPRHLVRRRGQEARLRCSPMKGHSHVYWYRQLPEEGLKFMVYLQKENIIDESGMPKERFSAEFPKEGPSILRIQQVVRGDSAAYFCASSLTGTGPRDGYTFGSGTRLTVV.